This T cell receptor (beta chain) was recorded in a study of cytomegalovirus exposure and HLA in healthy donors. Across the study: Around 80 million unique TCR sequences came from HLA-typed donors in an early release. Whole-study findings and limits: TRBV6-2, TRBV6-3 and some other V segments were unresolvable in 87-base-pair reads.

Germline assignment: CDR1 PRHDT and CDR2 FYEKMQ (reference sequence). Germline trimming cut 0 bases from V and 0 bases from J; bases unmatched to any gene: 1. CDR3 length: 15 amino acids. Each donor was nominally healthy when sampled (though unrecorded immune exposures were likely). In regard to this clone: Its antigen is unidentified.

Vbeta (60) and Jbeta (13) primers were used in the PCR. Only in-frame clones appear in the TCRdb table, and some are missing; sequencing was by immunoSEQ multiplex PCR. The repertoire holds approximately 140,000 clones, around four fifths seen once, with around 1.3% in the top ten. The gene calls are TRBV13 and TRBJ2-5; the match to TRBD1 covers 7 bases. Sequences were obtained from PBMCs. This sequence was found in a male donor in good health and CMV-seropositive. The CDR3 DNA reads TGTGCCAGCAGCTTAGGGACAGGGAACCAAGAGACCCAGTACTTC. It is translated as CASSLGTGNQETQYF.